Presented here are 23 T cell receptor beta chains from one specimen sequenced in a study of tumor-infiltrating lymphocytes in primary liver carcinoma. The authors took blood RNA from unsorted whole blood and also extracted germline DNA. Priming with a constant-region primer yielded TCR beta cDNA from around 540 ng total RNA. Libraries for TCR beta were built through three nested multiplex PCR rounds, which together made up a slightly modified ARM-PCR procedure. The opening two PCR rounds, ten to eleven cycles each, paired TRBV1-TRBV30 forward primers with a C-beta reverse primer. TCRdb processed the multiplex PCR reads anew with MiXCR; each CDR3 protein has one entry. The sample has nearly 200,000 distinct CDR3 sequences, almost 65% seen once; the top ten hold 6% to 8.5%. The sequenced sample consisted of peripheral blood. These receptors were taken from a woman aged 60-70 years with primary liver carcinoma and hepatitis B virus infection.

The table lists this clonotype with many counts. This chain connects TRBV10-1 to TRBJ2-1; 9 nucleotides line up with TRBD2. Germline-derived CDR1 and CDR2 are WNHNN and SYGVQD (reference sequence). The length of the CDR3 is 16 residues. Trimming cost V 0 bases and J 7 bases; bases outside gene matches: 7. The CDR3 loop reads CASSESSGLAWNEQFF. Written as DNA, the CDR3 is TGCGCCAGCAGTGAGTCGTCAGGACTAGCGTGGAATGAGCAGTTCTTC.

The rearrangement links TRBV11-2 to TRBJ2-1, with D perhaps TRBD2 (6 bases). Germline values: CDR1 SGHAT, CDR2 FQNNGV. V was clipped by 5 bases and J by 13 bases, with 27 bases between them. The CDR3 sequence is 16 residues long. The CDR3 sequence is CASSLNGSVPSANQFF. The CDR3 nucleotides read TGTGCCAGCAGCCTAAATGGAAGTGTTCCTAGCGCGAATCAGTTCTTC.

As for this clonotype: Just one base apart from a much larger clone, this may be a read error. Lacking the conserved final phenylalanine or tryptophan, this CDR3 likely reflects a read error. The chain couples TRBV12-3 or TRBV12-4 to TRBJ1-5; D not resolved. The CDR3 spans 12 residues. The V end was cut by 6 bases, the J end by 10 bases, with 13 bases between. For the CDR3, the DNA is TGTGCCAGCAGCCCCTCCGGTTTTCCCCAGCATTCT. This gives the protein CASSPSGFPQHS.

Only a few counts were recorded for this clonotype. V gene TRBV5-1 combines with J gene TRBJ2-7, with D possibly being TRBD1 (6 bases). The ends were cut back, 0 bases at V and 2 bases at J, with 15 bases in the middle. Germline-derived CDR1 and CDR2 are SGHRS and YFSETQ. This CDR3 comprises 16 residues. CDR3 residues: CASSLGLGTPPYEQYF. The CDR3 nucleotides read TGCGCCAGCAGCTTGGGGCTCGGGACACCACCCTACGAGCAGTACTTC.

Turning to this clonotype: Germline is not matched at one junction end, which may reflect a read error. The V call is TRBV12-5, the J call TRBJ2-1; TRBD2 might be the D (5 bases). This CDR3 has 18 residues. The germline V gene encodes CDR1 LGHNT and CDR2 FRNRAP. The CDR3 bases are TGTGCTAATGGTTTAGGGTCTAGCAGGATCATGGGCTACAATGAGCAGTTCTTC. Its translation: CANGLGSSRIMGYNEQFF.

This clonotype occurred a few times. The chain couples TRBV6-5 to TRBJ2-6; D perhaps matches TRBD1 (6 bases). The CDR3 has 16 residues. V lost 2 bases, J lost 2 bases, and 10 bases lay in between. Germline V gene lookup returns CDR1 MNHEY and CDR2 SVGAGI. In DNA form, the CDR3 reads TGTGCCAGCAGTTACCAGACAGGACCTGGGGCCAACGTCCTGACTTTC. This gives the protein CASSYQTGPGANVLTF.

This CDR3 is CASSQGVSTGQTQYF. CDR3 in DNA: TGTGCCAGCAGCCAAGGAGTTTCTACGGGGCAGACCCAGTACTTC. The chain recombines TRBV14 with TRBJ2-5; D may match TRBD1 or TRBD2 (5 bases each). CDR3 size: 15 residues. Trimming took 1 base from V and 6 from J, leaving 15 bases between them. Germline-derived CDR1 and CDR2 are SGHDN and FVKESK.

With regard to this clonotype: Since a much larger clone is just one base distant, this may be a read error. The chain has TRBV12-5 and TRBJ2-5, with 9 bases that match TRBD1. The germline V gene has CDR1 LGHNT and CDR2 FRNRAP. The CDR3 extends over 16 amino acids. The CDR3 DNA reads as TGTGATAGTGGTCCCCCACAGGGGGCCCCGCAAGAGACCCAGTACTTC. Amino acid sequence: CDSGPPQGAPQETQYF.

The rearrangement uses TRBV5-4 and TRBJ2-5; D may be TRBD1 or TRBD2 (5 bases each). The CDR3 spans 14 residues. Trimming cost V 3 bases and J 4 bases, with 13 bases left between them. Germline lookup yields CDR1 SGHNT and CDR2 YYREEE (reference sequence). CDR3 sequence: CASSSRGRIETQYF. CDR3 coding DNA: TGTGCCAGCAGCTCCCGGGGCAGGATAGAGACCCAGTACTTC.

The chain joins TRBV30 to TRBJ1-6; D is undetermined. Germline V gives CDR1 GTSNPN, CDR2 SVGIG (reference sequence). V was pared by 0 bases and J by 9 bases, with 12 bases between. The CDR3 has 14 residues. CDR3 nucleotides: TGTGCCTGGAGTGTACGAGGTGGTAGTTCACCCCTCCACTTT. It yields the protein CAWSVRGGSSPLHF.

Worth noting for this clonotype: A much bigger clone sits one base away, suggesting this may be a read error. CDR3 DNA: TGCGCCTCTAGCGATTCGAACAGCGGGGAGCTGTTTTTT. The encoded protein is CASSDSNSGELFF. The chain combines TRBV10-2 with TRBJ2-2, with D tentatively TRBD2 (6 bases). In germline, CDR1 is WSHSY, CDR2 SAAADI. CDR3 length equals 13 residues.

The chain joins TRBV7-3 to TRBJ2-2; 7 nucleotides align to TRBD1. Germline V gives CDR1 SGHTA, CDR2 FQGTGA. CDR3 length: 14 amino acids. Germline trimming cut 4 bases from V and 3 bases from J; bases unmatched to any gene: 2. As DNA, the CDR3 is TGTGCCAGCAGCTCCCAGGGGGACACCGGGGAGCTGTTTTTT. Its protein is CASSSQGDTGELFF. The whole variable domain, remainder taken from reference TRBV7-3 and TRBJ2-2, is GAGVSQTPSNKVTEKGKYVELRCDPISGHTALYWYRQSLGQGPEFLIYFQGTGAADDSGLPNDRFFAVRPEGSVSTLKIQRTERGDSAVYLCASSSQGDTGELFFGEGSRLTVL.

The V gene is TRBV11-2, the J gene TRBJ2-7; D assignment may be TRBD1 or TRBD2 (5 bases each). V lost 7 bases to trimming and J lost 2 bases, with 15 bases between them. CDR3 size: 14 residues. Germline CDR1 is SGHAT and CDR2 is FQNNGV. DNA for the CDR3: TGTGCCAGCAACTCGACAAGGGGACCCTACGAGCAGTACTTC. Protein product: CASNSTRGPYEQYF.

As regards this clonotype: A read error is possible here, since a much larger clone lies one base away. The chain uses TRBV4-1 and TRBJ2-7; D call uncertain. The CDR3 totals 15 residues. Germline values: CDR1 MGHRA, CDR2 YSYEKL. The CDR3 DNA sequence: TGCACCAGCAGCCAAGTCCAGATTAGCTCCTACGAGCAGTACTTC. Translating it yields CTSSQVQISSYEQYF.

This clonotype has more than one count but fewer than ten. A read error is possible here, since a much larger clone lies one base away. The CDR3 nucleotides are TGCAACGTTGTGCTTAGCGGGAGGGCCAATGAGCAGTTCTTC. This gives the protein CNVVLSGRANEQFF. V gene TRBV29-1 combines with J gene TRBJ2-1; the match to TRBD2 covers 11 bases. Germline lookup yields CDR1 SQVTM and CDR2 ANQGSEA. The CDR3 loop spans 14 amino acids.

On this clonotype: A read error may account for a junction end that differs from germline. The chain employs TRBV5-1 and TRBJ2-3; tentatively, D is TRBD1 (6 bases). This CDR3 is 15 amino acids long. Germline-derived CDR1 and CDR2 are SGHRS and YFSETQ. The CDR3 bases are TGCGCCAGCACAGATCCTACAAACAGGGTGAATACGCAGTGTTTT. This translates into CASTDPTNRVNTQCF.

This clonotype was counted at least ten times. The chain uses TRBV4-1 and TRBJ2-1, with 8 positions matching TRBD2. Germline V gives CDR1 MGHRA, CDR2 YSYEKL. V trimming: 0 bases; J trimming: 4 bases; junction bases outside the gene matches: 5. The CDR3 totals 16 residues. CDR3 in amino acids: CASSQEPGGKYNEQFF. DNA of the CDR3: TGCGCCAGCAGCCAAGAGCCGGGAGGGAAGTACAATGAGCAGTTCTTC.

The table lists this clonotype with many counts. The CDR3 region is CSVEGGNIQYF. The CDR3 DNA reads TGCAGCGTTGAAGGGGGAAACATTCAGTACTTC. The chain links TRBV29-1 to TRBJ2-4, with unresolved D. CDR3 size: 11 residues. Trimming removed 1 base at V and 6 bases at J, with 4 bases between. Germline CDR1 SQVTM, CDR2 ANQGSEA.

A note on this clonotype: At one boundary the junction diverges from the germline segment, which might be a read error. V and J are TRBV28 and TRBJ2-2; TRBD2 aligns across 9 bases. Germline assignment: CDR1 MDHEN and CDR2 SYDVKM. The CDR3 runs to 15 residues. The CDR3 DNA is TGTGCCAGCACACTGGCGGCGGGAGGGACCGTGGAGCTGTTTTTT. This codes for CASTLAAGGTVELFF.

This clonotype was counted between two and nine times. The chain joins TRBV4-2 to TRBJ1-1; D is undetermined. CDR1 LGHNA and CDR2 YNFKEQ come from the germline V gene. The CDR3 has 11 residues. V dropped 1 base and J dropped 5 bases, with 2 bases sitting between them. The CDR3 spells CASSQGTEAFF. CDR3 sequence (DNA): TGTGCCAGCAGCCAAGGAACTGAAGCTTTCTTT.

This clonotype was counted once. This chain connects TRBV13 to TRBJ2-1; 9 positions agree with TRBD2. The junction had 9 bases not matched to a gene; V was cut back by 6 bases and J by 6 bases. The CDR3 runs to 15 residues. CDR1 and CDR2 (germline): PRHDT, FYEKMQ (reference sequence). The CDR3 loop reads CASSPQAGGRNEQFF. The CDR3 region has the DNA TGTGCCAGCAGTCCTCAAGCGGGAGGCCGCAATGAGCAGTTCTTC.

The rearrangement joins TRBV6-6 to TRBJ1-1; 8 bases are a match to TRBD1. Germline CDR1 and CDR2: MNHNY and SVGAGI (reference sequence). J was trimmed by 0 bases and V by 9 bases; bases with no gene match: 9. This CDR3 spans 15 amino acids. As DNA, the CDR3 is TGTGCCAGGAGCGGGGGACAGGCTTTGAACACTGAAGCTTTCTTT. Translating gives CARSGGQALNTEAFF.

Comments on this clonotype: One end of the junction is discordant with germline, which a read error may explain. The rearrangement joins TRBV6-1 to TRBJ2-1, with 10 nucleotides matching TRBD2. The CDR3 has 16 residues. Germline V gene sequence: CDR1 MNHNS, CDR2 SASEGT. CDR3 DNA: TGTGCAACCACACTCGGGACCGGGACTAGCGACAATGAGCAGCTCTTC. Translation gives CATTLGTGTSDNEQLF.